The 22 T cell receptor beta chains presented below share a single source sample, sequenced in a study of T-cell reconstitution after alpha-beta-depleted transplantation in children (dated by TCRdb to 2016 to 2017). The library was generated by PCR. Sequenced on an Illumina HiSeq 2500. To normalize quantification of the TCRbeta repertoire, the TCR libraries were built with molecular barcoding that relied on unique molecular identifiers. TCRdb applied fastp at Q25 and MiXCR to the public reads, then kept only in-frame beta chains. A single entry per CDR3 protein holds the most common genes and DNA from its merged rows. The sample table shows fewer than 1 million distinct CDR3 sequences, and 15% to 20% are seen once. The ten largest clones capture around 5% of the sample. The treatment or condition label corresponds to: allogeneic hematopoietic cell transplantation with graft depleted of TCRalphabeta T cells and CD19 B cells.

This material consisted of PBMCs, mostly from graft donor cells, taken 360 days after TCRalphabeta/CD19-depleted stem cell transplant. These TCRs come from a male patient younger than 18 who had a stem cell transplant for acute lymphoblastic leukemia, so the T cells may come from the graft donor.

This clonotype was counted only a few times. V usage is TRBV27 and J usage is TRBJ1-1, with D unclear. V was pared by 4 bases and J by 0 bases, with 12 bases between. CDR1 is MNHEY, CDR2 SMNVEV, per germline (reference sequence). This CDR3 has 15 amino acids. The CDR3 loop is CASSWTGMVNTEAFF. Here the CDR3 DNA reads TGTGCCAGCAGTTGGACGGGAATGGTGAACACTGAAGCTTTCTTT.

This clonotype showed up just a few times. This rearrangement joins TRBV27 to TRBJ2-7, with 11 bases lining up with TRBD1. Germline V lookup: CDR1 MNHEY, CDR2 SMNVEV (reference sequence). This CDR3 contains 19 residues. The junction had 16 bases not matched to a gene; V was cut back by 4 bases and J by 2 bases. The CDR3 spells CASSSLLRPAGQGAYEQYF. The CDR3 DNA reads TGTGCCAGCAGTTCCCTATTAAGACCCGCGGGACAGGGGGCCTACGAGCAGTACTTC.

The chain combines TRBV12-3 or TRBV12-4 with TRBJ2-7, with TRBD2 matching 9 bases. CDR3 length: 16 residues. Losses at the gene ends were 4 bases for V and 3 bases for J; bases not matched to a gene: 10. This CDR3 is CASSSSGTSPNYEQYF. The CDR3 DNA sequence: TGTGCCAGCAGTTCATCAGGGACTAGCCCTAACTACGAGCAGTACTTC.

This clonotype was detected many times. The genes are TRBV25-1 and TRBJ2-2, with TRBD2 matching over 7 bases. The germline gives CDR1 MGHDK, CDR2 SYGVNS. The CDR3 runs to 15 residues. After removal of 7 bases from V and 8 bases from J, the junction contained 13 bases not matched to a gene. As DNA, the CDR3 is TGTGCCAGCAAAGGGCGGGAGCAACGAAAGGGGGAGCTGTTTTTT. It codes for CASKGREQRKGELFF.

J is TRBJ1-5 and V is TRBV29-1; D is undetermined. CDR1 is SQVTM, CDR2 ANQGSEA, per germline. The CDR3 has 16 amino acids. V was pared by 0 bases and J by 2 bases, with 14 bases between. This CDR3 is CSVEEASPDGNQPQHF. The CDR3 DNA is TGCAGCGTTGAAGAGGCTAGCCCGGACGGCAATCAGCCCCAGCATTTT.

The genes are TRBV5-1 and TRBJ2-5, with D perhaps matching TRBD1 (5 bases). This CDR3 contains 15 residues. Germline V gives CDR1 SGHRS, CDR2 YFSETQ. Trimming removed 1 base from V and 3 bases from J, with 13 bases in between. DNA for the CDR3: TGCGCCAGCAGCTTGAATCTCGCCAGGGAAGAGACCCAGTACTTC. Translating it yields CASSLNLAREETQYF.

This clonotype has more than one count but fewer than ten. This chain uses TRBV29-1 with TRBJ2-3, with 7 nucleotides matching TRBD1. Germline values: CDR1 SQVTM, CDR2 ANQGSEA. V dropped 5 bases and J dropped 2; count of bases not matched to a gene: 4. CDR3 length: 13 residues. The CDR3 nucleotides read TGCAGCGTTCTAGGGGGCTACACAGATACGCAGTATTTT. As protein: CSVLGGYTDTQYF.

CDR3 loop: CATSQFLTSGAYNEQFF. The CDR3 coding sequence is TGTGCCACCAGTCAGTTTTTGACTAGCGGGGCCTACAATGAGCAGTTCTTC. The genes are TRBV15 and TRBJ2-1, with 11 bases identical to TRBD2. CDR1 and CDR2 from the germline V gene are LNHNV and YYDKDF (reference sequence). V trimming: 6 bases; J trimming: 2 bases; junction bases outside the gene matches: 9. The CDR3 has 17 residues.

The chain joins TRBV5-4 to TRBJ2-1, with D uncertain. V was clipped by 3 bases and J by 8 bases, with 15 bases between them. The CDR3 runs to 14 residues. Germline V lookup: CDR1 SGHNT, CDR2 YYREEE (reference sequence). CDR3 nucleotide sequence: TGTGCCAGCAGCTCGGCCCAACGGAGCTATGAGCAGTTCTTC. It is translated as CASSSAQRSYEQFF.

The chain employs TRBV18 and TRBJ2-7; the D gene is possibly TRBD1 (5 bases). This CDR3 is built from 15 residues. From germline, CDR1 is KGHSH and CDR2 LQKENI. Trimming took off 3 bases at V and 0 bases at J, with 12 bases between the two ends. The DNA of the CDR3 is TGTGCCAGCTCACCCGACAGCCTAAGCTCCTACGAGCAGTACTTC. Its translation: CASSPDSLSSYEQYF.

The V and J genes are TRBV5-2 and TRBJ2-2. TRBV5-2 is recorded as a pseudogene. This CDR3 has 13 residues. Here the CDR3 reads CATNYRNTGELFF. CDR3 coding DNA: TGTGCCACCAACTACCGGAACACCGGGGAGCTGTTTTTT.

This clonotype was detected a few times. This chain uses TRBV7-3 with TRBJ2-2; 7 bases match TRBD1. The V segment lost 5 bases and the J segment 4 bases; nucleotides outside the gene matches: 7. This CDR3 region has 15 residues. CDR1 and CDR2 from the germline V gene are SGHTA and FQGTGA. The CDR3 sequence: CASSRPTGFTGELFF. The CDR3 DNA is TGTGCCAGCAGCCGCCCGACAGGGTTCACCGGGGAGCTGTTTTTT.

This clonotype turned up a few times. The chain links TRBV7-3 to TRBJ2-3; D is unclear. Deletions cut 2 bases from V and 2 bases from J, with 17 bases between. Germline CDR1 reads SGHTA; CDR2 reads FQGTGA. CDR3 size: 17 residues. In nucleotides, the CDR3 is TGTGCCAGCAGCTTACTACCCCACAAGGTGGCCACAGATACGCAGTATTTT. It encodes CASSLLPHKVATDTQYF.

This clonotype was seen a handful of times. CDR3 sequence reads: CASSTGGTGANVLTF. CDR3 DNA: TGCGCCAGCAGCACCGGGGGAACTGGGGCCAACGTCCTGACTTTC. This chain uses TRBV5-1 with TRBJ2-6; weak D call: TRBD2 (6 bases). Trimming left V 4 bases short and J 2 bases short, with 10 bases between. Looked up from germline, CDR1 is SGHRS and CDR2 is YFSETQ. The CDR3 is 15 amino acids.

In this sample, this clonotype turned up a few times. The J gene is TRBJ2-1, the V gene TRBV20-1; 9 bases map to TRBD2. J was trimmed by 0 bases and V by 1 base; bases with no gene match: 7. Germline loops: CDR1 DFQATT, CDR2 SNEGSKA (reference sequence). The length of the CDR3 is 17 residues. The CDR3 loop reads CSARGGAGGSSYNEQFF. The CDR3 DNA reads TGCAGTGCTAGAGGGGGAGCGGGAGGAAGCTCCTACAATGAGCAGTTCTTC.

The V gene is TRBV19, the J gene TRBJ2-7; unclear D gene. V was clipped by 3 bases and J by 5 bases, with 11 bases between them. Per germline, CDR1 LNHDA and CDR2 SQIVND (reference sequence). There are 13 residues in the CDR3. CDR3 DNA sequence: TGTGCCAGTAGTATGGGTACTGGAAACGAGCAGTACTTC. Amino acids: CASSMGTGNEQYF.

There are many counts of this clonotype. The CDR3, as DNA: TGTGCCAGCAGTTACTCCGCGACTAGCGGGACATTGTACTCCTACGAGCAGTACTTC. Translation gives CASSYSATSGTLYSYEQYF. This chain connects TRBV6-5 to TRBJ2-7, with 11 bases identical to TRBD2. V gave up 0 bases and J gave up 0 bases; unmatched junction bases: 10. Germline values: CDR1 MNHEY, CDR2 SVGAGI. The CDR3 has 19 residues.

The chain employs TRBV18 and TRBJ1-6, with D possibly being TRBD1 (5 bases). The CDR3 length is 16 residues. The germline V gene encodes CDR1 KGHSH and CDR2 LQKENI. Trimming stripped 2 bases from V and 9 bases from J, with 17 bases between. CDR3 nucleotide sequence: TGTGCCAGCTCACCAAGGGCGGCCAGGGTCGGTTCACCCCTCCACTTT. The encoded protein is CASSPRAARVGSPLHF.

V and J are TRBV18 and TRBJ2-7; TRBD2 agrees at 7 bases. Germline assignment: CDR1 KGHSH and CDR2 LQKENI. The CDR3 loop spans 14 amino acids. V gave up 2 bases and J gave up 4 bases; unmatched junction bases: 5. The CDR3 region has the DNA TGTGCCAGCTCACCAGGCGGGAGAGGGTACGAGCAGTACTTC. It specifies CASSPGGRGYEQYF.

This clonotype was counted only a few times. The chain has TRBV25-1 and TRBJ1-5; D uncertain. This CDR3 has 15 residues. V was shortened by 1 base and J by 6 bases, with 13 bases between the two germline ends. CDR1 is MGHDK and CDR2 is SYGVNS in the germline V gene. The CDR3 sequence is CASSEFGFQGQPQHF. The CDR3 DNA reads TGTGCCAGCAGTGAATTCGGTTTTCAAGGTCAGCCCCAGCATTTT.

V and J are TRBV18 and TRBJ1-5; no firm D call. Germline CDR1 reads KGHSH; CDR2 reads LQKENI. There are 14 residues in the CDR3. Trimming removed 1 base at V and 0 bases at J, with 4 bases between. The CDR3 loop is CASSPLNSNQPQHF. The CDR3 DNA reads TGTGCCAGCTCACCACTCAATAGCAATCAGCCCCAGCATTTT.

The genes are TRBV7-2 and TRBJ2-2; 7 bases align to TRBD2. The CDR3 is made up of 16 amino acids. Germline CDR1 and CDR2: SGHTA and FQGNSA. With 5 bases clipped from V and 0 bases from J, the junction kept 6 bases outside the gene matches. CDR3 residues: CASSGSGTTNTGELFF. The DNA of the CDR3 is TGTGCCAGCAGCGGAAGCGGGACTACGAACACCGGGGAGCTGTTTTTT.